This record covers a single TCR beta chain. No antigen is known for it. Base qualities are not at hand, and no much larger clone is one base apart. The sample originates from a study of blood T cells in healthy people across ages (dated by TCRdb to about 2015). Study-level background: Template switching captured roughly one uniquely barcoded TCR beta cDNA molecule per two T cells in model experiments. To track age-related changes in TCR beta repertoire diversity, the study relied on deep sequencing normalized with unique cDNA molecular identifiers. The donors were divided into four age groups: young (average approximately 17 years), middle-aged (about 41), aged (approximately 62) and long-lived (more than 75). Donors of different ages were randomly distributed across sequencing lanes to avoid experimental bias. For two donors (one aged 18 to 30 and one aged 80 or older), the study analyzed two additional independent replicas of 1 million unique cDNA reads from the same blood draw.

Including the terminal cysteine and phenylalanine, the CDR3 comprises 12 residues. The read is trimmed to its CDR3 DNA, 36 bases read in frame from base 1. CDR1 and CDR2 were assigned from the germline V gene as SQVTM and ANQGSEA. V is pruned by 4 bases and J by 7 bases, leaving 4 bases of the junction without a gene match. What the study reported, not specific to this receptor: The CMV infection status of donors was not known, potentially confounding age-related changes in expanded clonotypes. Estimates of total diversity from one million sequenced T cells were regarded as lower bounds and underestimates. Conclusive comparison of naive and antigen-experienced compartments was prevented by the profiling of bulk unsorted PBMCs. Compared with the aged group, the long-lived group had more naive CD4+ T cells, fewer expanded clones and increased TCR diversity, suggesting age selection. The percentage of naive T cells measured by flow cytometry correlated strongly with observed TCR beta diversity. Observed TCR beta diversity per million T cells fell roughly linearly with age, and a significant reduction was already apparent by age roughly 40.

The donors were under 40 Caucasian individuals from Russia, aged roughly 6 to 90 years, who were systemically healthy. About 10 milliliters of peripheral blood were collected from each donor into EDTA-treated Vacutainer tubes. PBMCs were isolated by Ficoll-Paque density-gradient centrifugation, with at least 7 million obtained per sample. Total RNA was extracted from PBMCs with Trizol reagent, with at least 6 micrograms obtained per sample. Naive CD45RAhigh/CD27high T cell percentages were measured by flow cytometry on a PBMC aliquot from every donor. The library came from 5' RACE. Instrument on record: Illumina HiSeq 2500. A second PCR of about 7 to 12 cycles was performed with a sample-barcoded 5' primer and a J-beta primer mix. A template-switch 5' adaptor carrying 12 random nucleotides introduced a unique molecular identifier onto each TCR beta cDNA molecule. Each sample yielded at least 2.5 million CDR3-containing paired-end reads. First-strand cDNA was synthesized from all RNA with the Mint cDNA synthesis kit, primed by a TRBC-specific oligonucleotide. Following uracil-DNA glycosylase treatment, all cDNA underwent a first 18-cycle PCR with the universal primers M1SS and BC2_uni_R. Processing in the source paper ran as follows. For normalization, 1 million high-quality reads, each with a distinct molecular identifier, were randomly selected from each sample. Reads with shared molecular identifiers were discarded instead of being binned into consensus sequences. MiTCR, set to a Q25 quality threshold and the strictest error-elimination algorithm, was used for CDR3 identification, clonotype clustering and error correction. A nonparametric unseen species model with Euler transformation was used to estimate lower-bound total TCR beta diversity. The public reads were reanalyzed by TCRdb: fastp trimming at Q25, MiXCR alignment, in-frame beta chains only. Rows with a matching CDR3 protein are joined into one entry that keeps the most common DNA and genes. Here the V and J calls rest on TCRdb's processing, not on the authors' analysis. In all, the sample holds about 1,600,000 distinct CDR3 sequences, and about 40% of those were seen once. The ten largest clones represent roughly 7.7% of the sample.

The sequence was obtained from a woman aged 18-30 years in good health. The V and J genes are TRBV29-1 and TRBJ2-1, with 7 bases in between that match TRBD2. The sequenced sample was blood. Here the CDR3 is given as CSVGPSGNEQFF. In nucleotide form, the sequence is TGCAGCGTTGGCCCTAGCGGAAATGAGCAGTTCTTC.